This entry lists 23 T cell receptor beta chains sequenced from one sample in a study of OX40 agonist ivuxolimab in advanced cancers. Clones were sequenced by immunoSEQ multiplex PCR, and TCRdb holds only the in-frame ones, with some missing. The data hold some 86,000 clones, with 86% observed a single time. The sample consisted of CD4+ or CD8+ T cells sorted from blood, taken in a trial of the OX40 agonist ivuxolimab. The origin of the receptors is an adult with an advanced solid tumor such as melanoma, head and neck, liver or kidney cancer.

The CDR3, as DNA: TGCGCCAGCAGCTCCGGCGGCCCCACTGAAGCTTTCTTT. Translating it yields CASSSGGPTEAFF. This rearrangement joins TRBV5-1 to TRBJ1-1; no firm D call. The CDR3 extends over 13 amino acids. V was clipped by 3 bases and J by 4 bases, with 10 bases between them. In germline, CDR1 is SGHRS, CDR2 YFSETQ.

The chain recombines TRBV2 with TRBJ2-4; no reliable D call. The CDR3 covers 11 residues. Trimming took off 2 bases at V and 10 bases at J, with 6 bases between the two ends. Germline V lookup: CDR1 SNHLY, CDR2 FYNNEI. CDR3 amino acids: CASSELVIQYF. As DNA, the CDR3 is TGTGCCAGCAGTGAATTGGTTATTCAGTACTTC.

The chain joins TRBV29-1 to TRBJ1-5; D remains unclear. The CDR3 covers 13 residues. V shed 4 bases and J shed 4 bases, with 11 bases lying between them. From germline, CDR1 is SQVTM and CDR2 ANQGSEA. The CDR3 DNA reads as TGCAGCGTTGGAGAGAGAGTGAATCAGCCCCAGCATTTT. Translated, it gives CSVGERVNQPQHF.

V is TRBV4-1 and J is TRBJ2-1; a weak D match, TRBD1 (6 bases). The CDR3 runs 17 residues. The V gene lost 0 bases and the J gene lost 5 bases, with 17 bases spanning the gap. Germline V CDR1 and CDR2: MGHRA, YSYEKL. DNA for the CDR3: TGCGCCAGCAGCCAAGATCTGCCAGGGGAAGGGAACAATGAGCAGTTCTTC. It codes for CASSQDLPGEGNNEQFF.

This clone showed up just once. This rearrangement joins TRBV5-5 to TRBJ1-2, with D perhaps TRBD1 (6 bases). This CDR3 has 17 residues. Germline assignment: CDR1 SGHKS and CDR2 YYEKEE (reference sequence). Trimming removed 0 bases at V and 0 bases at J, with 15 bases between. The CDR3, as DNA: TGTGCCAGCAGCTTGGGGTCAGGGGTCGCGACTAACTATGGCTACACCTTC. It codes for CASSLGSGVATNYGYTF.

The V gene is TRBV6-1, the J gene TRBJ2-2; TRBD2 aligns across 11 bases. Germline-derived CDR1 and CDR2 are MNHNS and SASEGT. The CDR3 is 15 residues long. V lost 4 bases to trimming and J lost 4 bases; unmatched junction nucleotides: 2. The CDR3 is CASSVSGGATGELFF. The CDR3 DNA is TGTGCCAGCAGTGTTAGCGGGGGGGCCACCGGGGAGCTGTTTTTT.

The CDR3 is CASSLSTGTSVPGELFF. CDR3 nucleotide sequence: TGTGCCAGCAGCCTTTCCACCGGGACTAGCGTCCCCGGGGAGCTGTTTTTT. V and J are TRBV11-2 and TRBJ2-2; 10 nucleotides agree with TRBD2. V gave up 5 bases and J gave up 6 bases; unmatched junction bases: 12. Germline CDR1 SGHAT, CDR2 FQNNGV. The CDR3 runs 17 residues.

Concerning this clone itself: Distinct nucleotide sequences in the sample also encode this CDR3. The chain recombines TRBV5-1 with TRBJ1-1; no clear D. Germline-derived CDR1 and CDR2 are SGHRS and YFSETQ. This CDR3 comprises 11 residues. Trimming removed 1 base at V and 2 bases at J, with 0 bases between. The CDR3, as DNA: TGCGCCAGCAGCTTGAACACTGAAGCTTTCTTT. This sequence encodes CASSLNTEAFF.

The genes are TRBV5-6 and TRBJ1-3; 8 positions agree with TRBD1. The CDR3 is made up of 16 amino acids. J lost 4 bases, V lost 0 bases, and 6 bases had no gene match. Germline V gene lookup returns CDR1 SGHDT and CDR2 YYEEEE. The CDR3 loop is CASSLGTGRPGNTIYF. In DNA, the CDR3 is TGTGCCAGCAGCTTGGGGACAGGGAGGCCAGGAAACACCATATATTTT. Looking up the rest from reference TRBV5-6 and TRBJ1-3 gives the full variable domain: DAGVTQSPTHLIKTRGQQVTLRCSPKSGHDTVSWYQQALGQGPQFIFQYYEEEERQRGNFPDRFSGHQFPNYSSELNVNALLLGDSALYLCASSLGTGRPGNTIYFGEGSWLTVV.

CDR3 sequence: CASSLGPREAFF. The CDR3 DNA sequence: TGTGCCAGCAGCTTGGGTCCCAGGGAAGCTTTCTTT. The V call is TRBV5-4, the J call TRBJ1-1, with D hard to call. In germline, CDR1 is SGHNT, CDR2 YYREEE (reference sequence). The CDR3 is made up of 12 amino acids. V dropped 0 bases and J dropped 8 bases, with 8 bases sitting between them. Full variable domain (missing parts from reference TRBV5-4 and TRBJ1-1): ETGVTQSPTHLIKTRGQQVTLRCSSQSGHNTVSWYQQALGQGPQFIFQYYREEENGRGNFPPRFSGLQFPNYSSELNVNALELDDSALYLCASSLGPREAFFGQGTRLTVV.

The chain has TRBV12-5 and TRBJ2-1; D is undetermined. The CDR3 consists of 13 residues. Trimming stripped 1 base from V and 6 bases from J, with 7 bases between. Germline CDR1 LGHNT, CDR2 FRNRAP. DNA of the CDR3: TGTGCTAGTGGTTTGGGGCATCTCAATGAGCAGTTCTTC. It translates to CASGLGHLNEQFF. Complete variable domain (other parts from reference TRBV12-5 and TRBJ2-1): DARVTQTPRHKVTEMGQEVTMRCQPILGHNTVFWYRQTMMQGLELLAYFRNRAPLDDSGMPKDRFSAEMPDATLATLKIQPSEPRDSAVYFCASGLGHLNEQFFGPGTRLTVL.

CDR3 region: CASSQDREGAFF. The CDR3 coding sequence is TGTGCCAGCAGCCAGGACAGGGAGGGAGCTTTCTTT. The rearrangement uses TRBV2 and TRBJ1-1; 8 nucleotides align to TRBD1. Unmatched junction bases numbered 7, after V lost 6 bases and J lost 10 bases. Per germline, CDR1 SNHLY and CDR2 FYNNEI. CDR3 length: 12 amino acids.

V gene TRBV7-9 combines with J gene TRBJ2-3; D not certain. Germline CDR1 SEHNR, CDR2 FQNEAQ (reference sequence). CDR3 length: 13 residues. Trimming removed 1 base from V and 0 bases from J, with 2 bases in between. The CDR3 reads CASSLESTDTQYF. In DNA form, the CDR3 reads TGTGCCAGCAGCTTAGAAAGCACAGATACGCAGTATTTT. The variable domain in full, completed from reference TRBV7-9 and TRBJ2-3, reads DTGVSQNPRHKITKRGQNVTFRCDPISEHNRLYWYRQTLGQGPEFLTYFQNEAQLEKSRLLSDRFSAERPKGSFSTLEIQRTEQGDSAMYLCASSLESTDTQYFGPGTRLTVL.

The genes are TRBV4-1 and TRBJ2-1, with 8 bases matching TRBD1. From germline, CDR1 is MGHRA and CDR2 YSYEKL. The CDR3 length is 16 residues. V trimming: 0 bases; J trimming: 4 bases; junction bases outside the gene matches: 5. The CDR3 spells CASSQEQGAFYNEQFF. CDR3 in DNA: TGCGCCAGCAGCCAAGAGCAGGGGGCGTTTTACAATGAGCAGTTCTTC.

The gene calls are TRBV5-1 and TRBJ1-1; the D is unclear. This CDR3 is 15 amino acids long. CDR1 and CDR2 (germline): SGHRS, YFSETQ. V dropped 5 bases and J dropped 1 base, with 15 bases sitting between them. CDR3 residues: CASRVPGQPNTEAFF. The CDR3, as DNA: TGCGCCAGCAGAGTGCCGGGCCAGCCGAACACTGAAGCTTTCTTT. The whole variable domain, filled in from reference TRBV5-1 and TRBJ1-1, reads KAGVTQTPRYLIKTRGQQVTLSCSPISGHRSVSWYQQTPGQGLQFLFEYFSETQRNKGNFPGRFSGRQFSNSRSEMNVSTLELGDSALYLCASRVPGQPNTEAFFGQGTRLTVV.

This chain uses TRBV5-1 with TRBJ2-1; TRBD1 matches at 7 bases. CDR3 length: 13 amino acids. The J segment lost 6 bases and the V segment lost 7 bases, leaving 7 bases of the junction unmatched. Per the germline V gene, CDR1 is SGHRS and CDR2 is YFSETQ. This chain's CDR3 is CASGTVSGNEQFF. Written as DNA, the CDR3 is TGCGCCAGCGGGACAGTTTCTGGCAATGAGCAGTTCTTC.

This chain connects TRBV7-3 to TRBJ2-1; a weak D match, TRBD1 (5 bases). Germline loops: CDR1 SGHTA, CDR2 FQGTGA. The CDR3 consists of 14 residues. The V end lost 5 bases, the J end lost 8 bases, and 16 bases lay between the germline ends. CDR3 in DNA: TGTGCCAGCAGCCTCAACCCAGGGCGAGATGAGCAGTTCTTC. This sequence encodes CASSLNPGRDEQFF.

The rearrangement joins TRBV5-1 to TRBJ2-1, with D uncertain. The V and J ends lost 0 bases and 8 bases respectively, with 12 bases between them. Per germline, CDR1 SGHRS and CDR2 YFSETQ. The CDR3 totals 14 residues. The CDR3 DNA reads TGCGCCAGCAGCTTGGAGGTCCGGCCTCATGAGCAGTTCTTC. Protein: CASSLEVRPHEQFF. Looking up the rest from reference TRBV5-1 and TRBJ2-1 gives the full variable domain: KAGVTQTPRYLIKTRGQQVTLSCSPISGHRSVSWYQQTPGQGLQFLFEYFSETQRNKGNFPGRFSGRQFSNSRSEMNVSTLELGDSALYLCASSLEVRPHEQFFGPGTRLTVL.

The chain recombines TRBV30 with TRBJ2-7, with 12 bases lining up with TRBD1. This CDR3 is built from 15 residues. V was pared by 5 bases and J by 4 bases, with 9 bases of the junction left unmatched. Germline V lookup: CDR1 GTSNPN, CDR2 SVGIG (reference sequence). The CDR3 loop is CAWGFGTGGRYEQYF. CDR3 DNA sequence: TGTGCCTGGGGGTTTGGGACAGGGGGCAGGTACGAGCAGTACTTC.

CDR3 residues: CASRGGGKETQYF. The CDR3 DNA sequence: TGTGCCAGCAGGGGGGGCGGGAAAGAGACCCAGTACTTC. This chain connects TRBV2 to TRBJ2-5, with D possibly being TRBD1 or TRBD2 (6 bases each). Germline CDR1 reads SNHLY; CDR2 reads FYNNEI. The V gene lost 6 bases and the J gene lost 3 bases, with 11 bases spanning the gap. The CDR3 spans 13 residues.

The chain is built from TRBV30 and TRBJ1-5; D not resolved. The CDR3 length is 12 residues. The germline CDR1 and CDR2 sequences are GTSNPN and SVGIG (reference sequence). Trimming pared 4 bases from V and 6 bases from J, leaving 10 bases between. The CDR3 reads CAWKKEGQPQHF. Written as DNA, the CDR3 is TGTGCCTGGAAGAAGGAGGGTCAGCCCCAGCATTTT.

J is TRBJ2-7 and V is TRBV10-3; 8 bases are shared with TRBD2. CDR1 is ENHRY and CDR2 is SYGVKD in the germline V gene. The CDR3 runs to 15 residues. V trimming: 4 bases; J trimming: 0 bases; junction bases outside the gene matches: 5. The CDR3 bases are TGTGCCATCAGTGGCGGCGGGGGGAACTCCTACGAGCAGTACTTC. This encodes CAISGGGGNSYEQYF.

This rearrangement joins TRBV11-3 to TRBJ2-7; possibly TRBD2 for D (5 bases). CDR1 and CDR2 (germline): SGHNT, YENEEA. Trimming left V 0 bases short and J 5 bases short, with 14 bases between. This CDR3 comprises 15 residues. CDR3 nucleotides: TGTGCCAGCAGCTTAGAAGAGGGAGACGGTCACGAGCAGTACTTC. Encoded protein: CASSLEEGDGHEQYF.